This TCR beta chain was identified in a study of blood T cells in healthy people across ages. PCR was performed a second time for 7 to 11 cycles using a sample-barcoded 5' primer and a J-beta primer mix. One entry per CDR3 protein results from TCRdb running MiXCR on the 5' RACE reads. The sample includes roughly 720,000 distinct CDR3 sequences, roughly 53% of them seen just once. CDR1 and CDR2 (germline): SGHRS, YFSETQ. The CDR3 totals 15 residues. The V segment lost 1 base and the J segment 6 bases; nucleotides outside the gene matches: 8. The sequenced material came from blood. The chain links TRBV5-1 to TRBJ2-3, with 7 bases fitting TRBD2. This receptor was identified in an elderly man in good health. The CDR3 DNA sequence: TGCGCCAGCAGCTTGACGGGGGAGGGCCCCGATACGCAGTATTTT. As protein: CASSLTGEGPDTQYF.